This is a list of T cell receptor beta chains from one sample in a study of cytomegalovirus exposure and HLA in healthy donors. TCRdb's table, derived via immunoSEQ multiplex PCR, lists solely in-frame clones and lacks some. This table holds tens of thousands of clones, 85% found once. Sequencing used PBMCs. All receptors derive from a man aged 18 to 30 in good health and CMV-seropositive. Each CDR3 is given with its conserved first and last residue. Each record gives: clone size, J gene, V gene, D gene, CDR3 protein, CDR3 DNA. The D gene is left open where the match is weak. Clone size appears in some rows only: once, few, many, or a class for an expanded clone.

clone size: once; J gene: TRBJ1-1; V gene: TRBV11-3; D gene: -; CDR3 protein: CASSSQGVAAFF; CDR3 DNA: TGTGCCAGCAGCTCGCAGGGCGTCGCGGCTTTCTTT
clone size: -; J gene: TRBJ1-1; V gene: TRBV5-1; D gene: -; CDR3 protein: CASSLAGNTEAFF; CDR3 DNA: TGCGCCAGCAGCTTGGCGGGGAACACTGAAGCTTTCTTT
clone size: -; J gene: TRBJ1-2; V gene: TRBV27; D gene: TRBD1; CDR3 protein: CASSKNGQELNYGYTF; CDR3 DNA: TGTGCCAGCAGTAAAAACGGACAGGAGCTTAACTATGGCTACACCTTC
clone size: -; J gene: TRBJ1-1; V gene: TRBV5-1; D gene: -; CDR3 protein: CASSRWAGSDMWNTEAFF; CDR3 DNA: TGCGCCAGCAGTCGATGGGCCGGGTCGGACATGTGGAACACTGAAGCTTTCTTT
clone size: -; J gene: TRBJ2-3; V gene: TRBV28; D gene: TRBD2; CDR3 protein: CASSLTGRAITDTQYF; CDR3 DNA: TGTGCCAGCAGTTTAACCGGGAGGGCGATCACAGATACGCAGTATTTT
clone size: -; J gene: TRBJ1-2; V gene: TRBV19; D gene: -; CDR3 protein: CASSTRQWANYGYTF; CDR3 DNA: TGTGCCAGTAGTACTAGACAGTGGGCTAACTATGGCTACACCTTC
clone size: -; J gene: TRBJ1-3; V gene: TRBV28; D gene: TRBD1; CDR3 protein: CASSPGQGRNTIYF; CDR3 DNA: TGTGCCAGCAGTCCCGGACAGGGACGAAACACCATATATTTT
clone size: -; J gene: TRBJ2-2; V gene: TRBV19; D gene: TRBD2; CDR3 protein: CASSISRGLESGELFF; CDR3 DNA: TGTGCCAGTAGTATCAGTCGTGGACTAGAGTCCGGGGAGCTGTTTTTT
clone size: -; J gene: TRBJ2-5; V gene: TRBV30; D gene: TRBD2; CDR3 protein: CAWSVWAGGPRETQYF; CDR3 DNA: TGTGCCTGGAGTGTATGGGCGGGAGGGCCTAGGGAGACCCAGTACTTC
clone size: -; J gene: TRBJ2-1; V gene: TRBV19; D gene: TRBD2; CDR3 protein: CASSAAAGGDLNEQFF; CDR3 DNA: TGTGCCAGTAGTGCCGCAGCGGGAGGGGACCTCAATGAGCAGTTCTTC
clone size: -; J gene: TRBJ2-1; V gene: TRBV23-1; D gene: TRBD1; CDR3 protein: CASSQPATSGTATYNEQFF; CDR3 DNA: TGCGCCAGCAGTCAACCCGCGACCTCCGGGACAGCAACCTACAATGAGCAGTTCTTC
clone size: -; J gene: TRBJ2-1; V gene: TRBV27; D gene: -; CDR3 protein: CASSYRVYNEQFF; CDR3 DNA: TGTGCCAGCAGCTACAGGGTCTACAATGAGCAGTTCTTC
clone size: -; J gene: TRBJ1-1; V gene: TRBV11-1; D gene: -; CDR3 protein: CASSPRTVMNTEAFF; CDR3 DNA: TGTGCCAGCAGCCCCCGGACAGTGATGAACACTGAAGCTTTCTTT
clone size: -; J gene: TRBJ2-7; V gene: TRBV2; D gene: -; CDR3 protein: CASKGLYHEQYF; CDR3 DNA: TGTGCCAGCAAGGGGCTTTACCACGAGCAGTACTTC
clone size: -; J gene: TRBJ1-5; V gene: TRBV28; D gene: TRBD1; CDR3 protein: CASSLGQGYQPQHF; CDR3 DNA: TGTGCCAGCAGTTTAGGACAGGGATATCAGCCCCAGCATTTT
clone size: -; J gene: TRBJ2-1; V gene: TRBV4-1; D gene: TRBD2; CDR3 protein: CASSPAGESYNEQFF; CDR3 DNA: TGCGCCAGCAGTCCAGCGGGAGAGAGCTACAATGAGCAGTTCTTC
clone size: many; J gene: TRBJ1-2; V gene: TRBV6-1; D gene: -; CDR3 protein: CASSGTGYYGYTF; CDR3 DNA: TGTGCCAGCAGTGGCACAGGGTACTATGGCTACACCTTC
clone size: -; J gene: TRBJ2-1; V gene: TRBV7-9; D gene: -; CDR3 protein: CASRPGTGNNEQFF; CDR3 DNA: TGTGCCAGCAGGCCCGGGACTGGGAACAATGAGCAGTTCTTC
clone size: -; J gene: TRBJ2-3; V gene: TRBV5-1; D gene: -; CDR3 protein: CASSLVGGITDTQYF; CDR3 DNA: TGCGCCAGCAGCTTGGTTGGAGGGATCACAGATACGCAGTATTTT
clone size: few; J gene: TRBJ1-5; V gene: TRBV29-1; D gene: -; CDR3 protein: CSVGIGNNQPQHF; CDR3 DNA: TGCAGCGTTGGAATCGGGAACAATCAGCCCCAGCATTTT
clone size: -; J gene: TRBJ1-5; V gene: TRBV10-3; D gene: -; CDR3 protein: CAISAQPNQPQHF; CDR3 DNA: TGTGCCATCAGTGCACAGCCCAATCAGCCCCAGCATTTT
clone size: -; J gene: TRBJ2-7; V gene: TRBV2; D gene: -; CDR3 protein: CASSSAREQYF; CDR3 DNA: TGTGCCAGCAGCTCTGCTCGGGAGCAGTACTTC
clone size: -; J gene: TRBJ2-7; V gene: TRBV5-1; D gene: -; CDR3 protein: CASSLGTGLYEQYF; CDR3 DNA: TGCGCCAGCAGCTTGGGAACAGGGCTCTACGAGCAGTACTTC
clone size: few; J gene: TRBJ2-2; V gene: TRBV27; D gene: -; CDR3 protein: CASSIWATGELFF; CDR3 DNA: TGTGCCAGCAGTATCTGGGCAACCGGGGAGCTGTTTTTT
clone size: -; J gene: TRBJ2-5; V gene: TRBV10-2; D gene: TRBD2; CDR3 protein: CASKDVAGAQETQYF; CDR3 DNA: TGCGCCAGCAAAGATGTAGCGGGAGCCCAAGAGACCCAGTACTTC
clone size: -; J gene: TRBJ2-6; V gene: TRBV5-1; D gene: -; CDR3 protein: CASSSTLQGYSGANVLTF; CDR3 DNA: TGCGCCAGCAGCTCGACTTTACAGGGTTACTCTGGGGCCAACGTCCTGACTTTC
clone size: -; J gene: TRBJ2-7; V gene: TRBV5-1; D gene: TRBD2; CDR3 protein: CASRGGGGLESEQYF; CDR3 DNA: TGCGCCAGCAGAGGTGGTGGGGGACTAGAGTCCGAGCAGTACTTC
clone size: -; J gene: TRBJ2-1; V gene: TRBV28; D gene: -; CDR3 protein: CASSSGSSYNEQFF; CDR3 DNA: TGTGCCAGCAGTTCAGGGTCTTCCTACAATGAGCAGTTCTTC
clone size: -; J gene: TRBJ2-7; V gene: TRBV6-6; D gene: -; CDR3 protein: CASSDRQETYEQYF; CDR3 DNA: TGTGCCAGCAGTGATAGACAGGAGACCTACGAGCAGTACTTC
clone size: -; J gene: TRBJ1-2; V gene: TRBV2; D gene: TRBD1; CDR3 protein: CASSEPGQGLYGYTF; CDR3 DNA: TGTGCCAGCAGTGAACCCGGACAGGGACTATATGGCTACACCTTC
clone size: -; J gene: TRBJ2-7; V gene: TRBV13; D gene: TRBD2; CDR3 protein: CASSPTLAESSYEQYF; CDR3 DNA: TGTGCCAGCAGCCCTACGCTAGCGGAGAGCTCCTACGAGCAGTACTTC
clone size: -; J gene: TRBJ1-2; V gene: TRBV4-1; D gene: -; CDR3 protein: CASSQGERRGYTF; CDR3 DNA: TGCGCCAGCAGCCAGGGAGAGAGGAGAGGCTACACCTTC
clone size: -; J gene: TRBJ2-4; V gene: TRBV14; D gene: -; CDR3 protein: CASSQQGWAKNIQYF; CDR3 DNA: TGTGCCAGCAGCCAACAGGGGTGGGCCAAAAACATTCAGTACTTC
clone size: once; J gene: TRBJ2-7; V gene: TRBV5-1; D gene: TRBD2; CDR3 protein: CASSLDLGYSGTYEQYF; CDR3 DNA: TGCGCCAGCAGCTTGGATTTGGGGTATAGCGGGACCTACGAGCAGTACTTC
clone size: -; J gene: TRBJ1-1; V gene: TRBV7-6; D gene: -; CDR3 protein: CASSGGREMNTEAFF; CDR3 DNA: TGTGCCAGCAGCGGGGGGAGGGAGATGAACACTGAAGCTTTCTTT
clone size: -; J gene: TRBJ1-2; V gene: TRBV14; D gene: -; CDR3 protein: CASSQVQGNGYTF; CDR3 DNA: TGTGCCAGCAGCCAAGTGCAGGGGAATGGCTACACCTTC
clone size: -; J gene: TRBJ1-1; V gene: TRBV11-2; D gene: -; CDR3 protein: CASSLSTEEDTEAFF; CDR3 DNA: TGTGCCAGCAGCCTCTCGACTGAGGAGGACACTGAAGCTTTCTTT
clone size: once; J gene: TRBJ2-3; V gene: TRBV7-3; D gene: TRBD2; CDR3 protein: CASSPLAGTDTQYF; CDR3 DNA: TGTGCCAGCAGCCCTCTAGCGGGCACAGATACGCAGTATTTT
clone size: -; J gene: TRBJ2-7; V gene: TRBV5-5; D gene: TRBD2; CDR3 protein: CASRAGGYEQYF; CDR3 DNA: TGTGCCAGCAGAGCGGGGGGGTACGAGCAGTACTTC
clone size: -; J gene: TRBJ2-3; V gene: TRBV30; D gene: TRBD2; CDR3 protein: CASESGRSTDTQYF; CDR3 DNA: TGTGCCTCGGAGAGCGGGAGGAGCACAGATACGCAGTATTTT
clone size: -; J gene: TRBJ2-5; V gene: TRBV7-2; D gene: -; CDR3 protein: CASSLSRETQYF; CDR3 DNA: TGTGCCAGCAGCTTATCTCGGGAGACCCAGTACTTC
clone size: -; J gene: TRBJ1-2; V gene: TRBV5-1; D gene: TRBD1; CDR3 protein: CASSLTDRGTAYGYTF; CDR3 DNA: TGCGCCAGCAGCTTGACCGACAGGGGTACGGCGTATGGCTACACCTTC
clone size: -; J gene: TRBJ2-6; V gene: TRBV10-3; D gene: -; CDR3 protein: CAISESSAAGANVLTF; CDR3 DNA: TGTGCCATCAGTGAGTCGAGTGCGGCTGGGGCCAACGTCCTGACTTTC
clone size: few; J gene: TRBJ2-7; V gene: TRBV11-2; D gene: -; CDR3 protein: CASSLSSYEQYF; CDR3 DNA: TGTGCCAGCAGCCTGAGCTCCTACGAGCAGTACTTC
clone size: -; J gene: TRBJ1-1; V gene: TRBV10-3; D gene: -; CDR3 protein: CAISEPSQAPNTEAFF; CDR3 DNA: TGTGCCATCAGTGAGCCGTCACAAGCGCCGAACACTGAAGCTTTCTTT